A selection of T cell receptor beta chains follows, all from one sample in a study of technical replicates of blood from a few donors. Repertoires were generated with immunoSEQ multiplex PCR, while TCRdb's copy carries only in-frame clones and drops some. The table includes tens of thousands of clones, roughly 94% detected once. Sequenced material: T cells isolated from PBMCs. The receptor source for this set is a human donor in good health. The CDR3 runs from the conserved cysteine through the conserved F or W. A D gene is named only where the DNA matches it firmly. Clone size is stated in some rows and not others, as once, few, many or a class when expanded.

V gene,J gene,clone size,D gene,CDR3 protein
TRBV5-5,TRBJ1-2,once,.,CASSLEGAGNTAFYGYTF
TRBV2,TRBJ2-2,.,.,CASSEAGQRYTRTGELFF
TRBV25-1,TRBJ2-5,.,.,CASSELGDMIETQYF
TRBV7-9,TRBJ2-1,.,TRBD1,CASSSTGVEQFF
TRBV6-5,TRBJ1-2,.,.,CASSYSGGETGYTF
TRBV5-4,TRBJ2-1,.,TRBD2,CASSKGLAGYNEQFF
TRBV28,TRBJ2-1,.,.,CASSPSATGNEQFF
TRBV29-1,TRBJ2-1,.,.,CSVRHSGGAEQFF
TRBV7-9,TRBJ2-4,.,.,CASSKAVSEAKNIQYF
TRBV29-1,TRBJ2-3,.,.,CSIRDPHSTDTQYF
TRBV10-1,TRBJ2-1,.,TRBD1,CASSPDREKGPFF
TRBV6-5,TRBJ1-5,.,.,CASSFAGERGNQPQHF
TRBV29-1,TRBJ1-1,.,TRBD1,CSGQGALDTEAFF
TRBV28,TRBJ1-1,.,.,CASSLIRDIPAQNTEAFF
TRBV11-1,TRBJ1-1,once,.,CASSSQGGTEAFF
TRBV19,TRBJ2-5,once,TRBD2,CASSVGLAGVETQYF
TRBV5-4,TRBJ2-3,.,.,CASSLSGIADTQYF
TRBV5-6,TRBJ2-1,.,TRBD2,CASSPGLAGLVSYNEQFF
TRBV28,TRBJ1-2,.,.,CASSARGGLWDGYTF
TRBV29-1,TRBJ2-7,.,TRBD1,CSATTGDLSYEQYF
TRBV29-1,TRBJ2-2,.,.,CSADKTNTGELFF
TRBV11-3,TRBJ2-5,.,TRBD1,CASSSWTGGQETQYF
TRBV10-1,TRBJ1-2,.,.,CASSEAGAVGYTF
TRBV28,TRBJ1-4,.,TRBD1,CASSPSGQAGKLFF
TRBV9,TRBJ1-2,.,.,CASSVDLRAGNGYTF
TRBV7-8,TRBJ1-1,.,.,CASSHAEGNTEAFF
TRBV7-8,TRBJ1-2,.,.,CASSLADGYTF
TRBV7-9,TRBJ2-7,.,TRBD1,CASSESTGTGGYEQYF
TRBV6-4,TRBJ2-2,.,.,CASSEAATGELFF
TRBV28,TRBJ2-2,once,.,CASSFSPGNTGELFF
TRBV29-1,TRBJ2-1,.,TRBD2,CSAELAANEQFF
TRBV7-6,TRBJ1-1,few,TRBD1,CASSLFQGGEAFF
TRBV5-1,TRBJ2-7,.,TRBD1,CASSLGQGVSDEQYF
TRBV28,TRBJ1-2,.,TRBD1,CASSSGQNYGYTF
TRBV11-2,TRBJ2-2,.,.,CASSPGGTGELFF
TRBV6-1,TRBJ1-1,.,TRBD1,CASSAVDRDEAFF
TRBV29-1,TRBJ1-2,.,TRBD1,CSVQTPRGQGFNYGYTF
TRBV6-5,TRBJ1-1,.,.,CASSYGQNTEAFF
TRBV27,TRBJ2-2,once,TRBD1,CASSSWGTGRNGELFF
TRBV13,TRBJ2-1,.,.,CASSSQGQKQFF
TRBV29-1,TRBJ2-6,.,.,CSVEVRDRSVAGANVLTF
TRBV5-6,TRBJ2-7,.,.,CASSLQAGQQYF
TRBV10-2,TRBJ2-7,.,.,CATSPGTPYEQYF
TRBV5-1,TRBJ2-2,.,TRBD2,CASSLILLAGVAGELFF
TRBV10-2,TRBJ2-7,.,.,CASSEEEQYF
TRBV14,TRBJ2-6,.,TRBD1,CASSQGTGRSGANVLTF
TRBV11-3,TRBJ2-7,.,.,CASSLGHPNEQYF
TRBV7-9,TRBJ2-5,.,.,CASSPTDKETQYF
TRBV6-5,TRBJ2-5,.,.,CASSYFGGSETQYF
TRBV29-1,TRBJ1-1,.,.,CSVEDSTGGETEAFF
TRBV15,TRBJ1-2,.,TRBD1,CATSRDVAQTGVILYTF
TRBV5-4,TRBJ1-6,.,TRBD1,CASSLGTGASSYNSPLHF
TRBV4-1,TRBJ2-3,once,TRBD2,CASSLLGLAGLTDTQYF
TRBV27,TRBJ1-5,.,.,CASSIQGLGQPQHF
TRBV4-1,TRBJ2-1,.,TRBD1,CASSQGPGQGYHNEQFF
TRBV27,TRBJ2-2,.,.,CASSRVASENTGELFF
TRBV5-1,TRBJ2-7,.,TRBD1,CASSLAGQVQFVEQYF
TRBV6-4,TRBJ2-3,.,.,CASRGTIYEDTQYF
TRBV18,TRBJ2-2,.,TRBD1,CASSPGDRATGELFF